Sequencing of this TCR beta chain was carried out in a study of glioma-infiltrating T cells. This clonotype was picked up many times. Germline V gives CDR1 MNHEY, CDR2 SMNVEV (reference sequence). The V and J ends lost 1 base and 1 base, in that order; junction bases with no gene match: 12. The CDR3 runs to 18 residues. TCR alpha and beta CDR3 regions were amplified from RNA using iRepertoire nested multiplex PCR. TCRdb reprocessed the multiplex PCR reads with MiXCR, giving one entry per CDR3 protein. The data hold a few hundred thousand distinct CDR3 sequences, with roughly two fifths observed a single time.

The TCR sequence derives from a human donor with low-grade glioma or glioblastoma, undergoing nonglioma brain surgery, or in good health (not recorded which). Sequences were obtained from glioma tissue, nonneoplastic brain tissue, or PBMCs (not recorded which). This chain links TRBV27 with TRBJ1-1; the match to TRBD1 covers 7 bases. The chain's CDR3 is CASSLFASAGGRNTEAFF. Here the CDR3 DNA reads TGTGCCAGCAGTTTATTCGCGTCGGCAGGGGGGAGGAACACTGAAGCTTTCTTT.